Below, 18 T cell receptor beta chains from the same sample are listed, as sequenced in a study of identical twins. Via MiXCR, TCRdb re-called the 5' RACE reads, giving one row per CDR3 protein. Here the sample spans 1.5 million to 2 million distinct CDR3 sequences, about 31% being singletons. The sequenced material came from cord blood. Receptors originate from a newborn girl in good health.

In this sample, this clonotype turned up a few times. The V and J genes are TRBV7-9 and TRBJ2-5, with 9 bases that match TRBD1. After removal of 3 bases from V and 5 bases from J, the junction contained 7 bases not matched to a gene. Germline V gene lookup returns CDR1 SEHNR and CDR2 FQNEAQ (reference sequence). CDR3 length: 15 amino acids. The CDR3 here is CASSLTPGQGETQYF. CDR3 in DNA: TGTGCCAGCAGCTTGACGCCCGGACAGGGGGAGACCCAGTACTTC.

There are a few counts of this clonotype. This chain links TRBV5-5 with TRBJ2-3; TRBD2 matches at 11 bases. Germline values: CDR1 SGHKS, CDR2 YYEKEE (reference sequence). Losses at the gene ends were 2 bases for V and 4 bases for J; bases not matched to a gene: 6. The CDR3 consists of 16 residues. CDR3 in amino acids: CASSFDTSGGPDTQYF. DNA of the CDR3: TGTGCCAGCAGCTTCGACACTAGCGGGGGTCCAGATACGCAGTATTTT. Using reference TRBV5-5 and TRBJ2-3 for the parts outside the CDR3, the full variable domain is DAGVTQSPTHLIKTRGQQVTLRCSPISGHKSVSWYQQVLGQGPQFIFQYYEKEERGRGNFPDRFSARQFPNYSSELNVNALLLGDSALYLCASSFDTSGGPDTQYFGPGTRLTVL.

This clonotype was seen a handful of times. The chain joins TRBV27 to TRBJ2-3; D unclear. Trimming stripped 5 bases from V and 4 bases from J, with 13 bases between. Germline lookup yields CDR1 MNHEY and CDR2 SMNVEV (reference sequence). There are 14 residues in the CDR3. The CDR3 nucleotides read TGTGCCAGCAGTGACTTGTGGGCCCCAGATACGCAGTATTTT. Its translation: CASSDLWAPDTQYF.

This clonotype has only a few counts. The rearrangement uses TRBV20-1 and TRBJ1-1, with no clear D. Germline assignment: CDR1 DFQATT and CDR2 SNEGSKA (reference sequence). Trimming pared 0 bases from V and 0 bases from J, leaving 8 bases between. CDR3 length equals 14 residues. CDR3 region: CSAREPGLNTEAFF. CDR3 in DNA: TGCAGTGCTAGAGAACCGGGCTTGAACACTGAAGCTTTCTTT.

V and J are TRBV20-1 and TRBJ1-2; D unclear. CDR1 and CDR2 from the germline V gene are DFQATT and SNEGSKA (reference sequence). The length of the CDR3 is 14 residues. V was clipped by 3 bases and J by 8 bases, with 19 bases between them. CDR3 sequence (DNA): TGCAGTGCTAGGGTTCTTTTGTGGGGTGGAGGCTACACCTTC. Protein product: CSARVLLWGGGYTF.

Only a few counts were recorded for this clonotype. The gene calls are TRBV20-1 and TRBJ2-7; 7 bases line up with TRBD2. The CDR3 loop spans 15 amino acids. V shed 3 bases, J shed 1 base, and the junction held 9 bases outside the gene matches. CDR1 and CDR2 (germline): DFQATT, SNEGSKA (reference sequence). CDR3 sequence reads: CSASLLRGGSYEQYF. The DNA for the CDR3 is TGCAGTGCTAGCTTGTTAAGGGGAGGGTCCTACGAGCAGTACTTC.

J is TRBJ2-1 and V is TRBV24-1; maybe TRBD2 (6 bases). The CDR3 has 14 residues. Trimming left V 2 bases short and J 3 bases short, with 7 bases between. Germline lookup yields CDR1 KGHDR and CDR2 SFDVKD. For the CDR3, the DNA is TGTGCCACCAGTGATTATAGCGGCTACAATGAGCAGTTCTTC. Translation: CATSDYSGYNEQFF.

This clonotype was seen only a few times. The V gene is TRBV19, the J gene TRBJ2-3; TRBD2 matches 9 bases. CDR3 length: 15 amino acids. After removal of 3 bases from V and 3 bases from J, the junction contained 4 bases not matched to a gene. Germline V lookup: CDR1 LNHDA, CDR2 SQIVND (reference sequence). The CDR3 here is CASSMSGGRTDTQYF. Written as DNA, the CDR3 is TGTGCCAGTAGTATGAGCGGGGGGCGGACAGATACGCAGTATTTT.

The CDR3 region is CASSFGVTNEKLFF. CDR3 sequence (DNA): TGTGCCAGCAGTTTTGGGGTAACTAATGAAAAACTGTTTTTT. The chain recombines TRBV12-3 or TRBV12-4 with TRBJ1-4, with no clear D. The CDR3 contains 14 residues. The V and J ends lost 3 bases and 1 base respectively, with 6 bases between them.

This clonotype was seen a handful of times. The rearrangement uses TRBV15 and TRBJ2-7, with D perhaps matching TRBD1 (6 bases). The CDR3 length is 13 residues. Germline values: CDR1 LNHNV, CDR2 YYDKDF (reference sequence). Trimming stripped 0 bases from V and 6 bases from J, with 9 bases between. DNA for the CDR3: TGTGCCACCAGCAGAGATCCGGACAGCGAGCAGTACTTC. The encoded protein is CATSRDPDSEQYF.

This clonotype was counted a few times. The chain uses TRBV12-3 or TRBV12-4 and TRBJ2-1; D perhaps matches TRBD2 (5 bases). The CDR3 loop spans 22 amino acids. Trimming removed 5 bases from V and 6 bases from J, with 38 bases in between. The CDR3 DNA sequence: TGTGCCAGCAGTCGCAGTGAATTAGCCGCAGCGGAGGCTCCCCCCTTCTCCAATGAGCAGTTCTTC. This translates into CASSRSELAAAEAPPFSNEQFF.

This clonotype was recorded a few times. The V call is TRBV11-2, the J call TRBJ2-1, with 8 bases aligning to TRBD2. This CDR3 has 17 amino acids. Looked up from germline, CDR1 is SGHAT and CDR2 is FQNNGV. J gave up 5 bases and V 6 bases, and 15 bases lay outside the gene matches. This CDR3 is CASSPGLWTSIDNEQFF. CDR3 DNA: TGTGCCAGCAGTCCAGGCTTATGGACTAGCATCGACAATGAGCAGTTCTTC.

This chain uses TRBV12-3 or TRBV12-4 with TRBJ2-2; maybe TRBD1 (7 bases). The CDR3 covers 15 residues. Trimming left V 6 bases short and J 5 bases short, with 16 bases between. The CDR3 is CASRRDSLITGELFF. The CDR3 DNA reads as TGTGCCAGCAGGCGGGACAGCTTGATAACCGGGGAGCTGTTTTTT.

In its sample, this clonotype was seen many times. This chain links TRBV25-1 with TRBJ2-7, with D hard to call. V dropped 2 bases and J dropped 3 bases, with 8 bases sitting between them. CDR3 length equals 13 residues. Germline lookup yields CDR1 MGHDK and CDR2 SYGVNS. CDR3 sequence: CASSEEFVYEQYF. The DNA for the CDR3 is TGTGCCAGCAGTGAAGAATTTGTCTACGAGCAGTACTTC.

V and J are TRBV5-6 and TRBJ2-3; perhaps D is TRBD1 or TRBD2 (6 bases each). Looked up from germline, CDR1 is SGHDT and CDR2 is YYEEEE. V shed 0 bases and J shed 3 bases, with 14 bases lying between them. The CDR3 contains 16 residues. CDR3 amino acids: CASSLVPGAMTDTQYF. DNA of the CDR3: TGTGCCAGCAGCTTGGTCCCGGGGGCGATGACAGATACGCAGTATTTT.

This sequence joins TRBV3-1 and TRBJ2-7, with 9 nucleotides matching TRBD1. Germline-derived CDR1 and CDR2 are LGHDT and YNNKEL (reference sequence). J gave up 1 base and V 6 bases, and 7 bases lay outside the gene matches. The CDR3 consists of 15 residues. CDR3 amino acids: CASRRTGVPSYEQYF. The CDR3 coding sequence is TGTGCCAGCAGACGGACAGGGGTCCCTTCCTACGAGCAGTACTTC.

V gene TRBV9 combines with J gene TRBJ2-7; possible D gene TRBD2, 7 bases. Trimming shortened V by 3 bases and J by 3 bases, and 19 bases separated the two germline ends. Germline CDR1 is SGDLS and CDR2 is YYNGEE. The CDR3 is 16 residues long. The CDR3 loop is CASSEGGEPTLYEQYF. The DNA for the CDR3 is TGTGCCAGCAGCGAGGGGGGGGAGCCCACTCTCTACGAGCAGTACTTC.

This chain joins TRBV25-1 and TRBJ2-2; possible D gene TRBD2, 6 bases. Trimming took off 5 bases at V and 0 bases at J, with 10 bases between the two ends. The CDR3 covers 15 residues. The germline V gene encodes CDR1 MGHDK and CDR2 SYGVNS. CDR3 protein: CASSWAGTNTGELFF. CDR3 in DNA: TGTGCCAGCAGTTGGGCGGGAACGAACACCGGGGAGCTGTTTTTT. Supplemented by reference TRBV25-1 and TRBJ2-2, the full variable domain reads EADIYQTPRYLVIGTGKKITLECSQTMGHDKMYWYQQDPGMELHLIHYSYGVNSTEKGDLSSESTVSRIRTEHFPLTLESARPSHTSQYLCASSWAGTNTGELFFGEGSRLTVL.